The entry below gives a single T cell receptor beta chain sequence along with its context. Antigen specificity is unknown. This CDR3 is built from 14 residues. V was pared by 1 base and J by 7 bases, with 11 bases between. Germline V lookup: CDR1 SGDLS, CDR2 YYNGEE. This record belongs to a study of blood T cells in healthy people across ages. Notes on the study in general: A strong correlation between TCR beta diversity and naive T cell percentage was seen.

A sample-barcoded 5' primer and a J-beta primer mix were used in a second PCR of roughly 7 to 12 cycles. TCRdb fed the 5' RACE reads into MiXCR, producing one record per CDR3 protein. The sample records 800,000 or so distinct CDR3 sequences, around a quarter being singletons. The sample was also linked to a second study, of T cells of mothers and their children. From that second work: Donation was provided by three healthy Caucasian mothers along with their six children. In both related and unrelated pairs, TCR recombination output is shaped similarly by thymic selection. When mothers and children were related, their normalized repertoire overlap, which was always slightly higher, did not differ significantly from that of unrelated pairs.

Sequencing used blood. The TCR sequence derives from a boy aged 10-17 years in good health. This chain uses TRBV9 with TRBJ1-4; D not resolved. The CDR3 loop is CASSVFGSGEKLFF. The CDR3 nucleotides are TGTGCCAGCAGCGTATTTGGGTCGGGTGAAAAACTGTTTTTT.